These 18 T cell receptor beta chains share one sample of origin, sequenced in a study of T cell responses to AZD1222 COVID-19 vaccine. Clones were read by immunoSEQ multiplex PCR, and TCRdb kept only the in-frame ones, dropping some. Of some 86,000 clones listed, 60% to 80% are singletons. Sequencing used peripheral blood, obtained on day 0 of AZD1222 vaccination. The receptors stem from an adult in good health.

Here the CDR3 DNA reads TGTGCCAGCAGTGGCCGGACAGGGAACACTGAAGCTTTCTTT. It codes for CASSGRTGNTEAFF. The V call is TRBV6-2 or TRBV6-3, the J call TRBJ1-1, with TRBD1 matching 7 bases. V shed 5 bases, J shed 1 base, and the junction held 4 bases outside the gene matches. The V gene's germline CDR1 is MNHEY and CDR2 SVGEGT. There are 14 residues in the CDR3.

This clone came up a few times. CDR3 in DNA: TGTGCCAGCAGTTTCACCGGACAGGGAGGAGGTTCACCCCTCCACTTT. Translation: CASSFTGQGGGSPLHF. The chain is built from TRBV6-5 and TRBJ1-6, with 8 nucleotides matching TRBD1. The trim removed 4 bases at V and 9 bases at J, leaving 11 bases unmatched. Germline-derived CDR1 and CDR2 are MNHEY and SVGAGI. The CDR3 is made up of 16 amino acids.

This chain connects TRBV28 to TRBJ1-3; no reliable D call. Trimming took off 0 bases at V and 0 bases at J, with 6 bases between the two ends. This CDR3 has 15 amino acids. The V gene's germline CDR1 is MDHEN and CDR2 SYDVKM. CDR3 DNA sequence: TGTGCCAGCAGTTTATGGGGTGTCTCTGGAAACACCATATATTTT. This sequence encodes CASSLWGVSGNTIYF. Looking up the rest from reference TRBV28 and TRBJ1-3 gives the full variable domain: DVKVTQSSRYLVKRTGEKVFLECVQDMDHENMFWYRQDPGLGLRLIYFSYDVKMKEKGDIPEGYSVSREKKERFSLILESASTNQTSMYLCASSLWGVSGNTIYFGEGSWLTVV.

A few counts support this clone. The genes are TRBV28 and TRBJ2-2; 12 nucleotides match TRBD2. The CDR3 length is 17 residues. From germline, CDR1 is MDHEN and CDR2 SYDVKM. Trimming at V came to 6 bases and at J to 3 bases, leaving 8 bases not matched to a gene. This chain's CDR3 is CASSNPGLAGYTGELFF. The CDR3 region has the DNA TGTGCCAGCAGCAACCCCGGACTAGCGGGGTACACCGGGGAGCTGTTTTTT.

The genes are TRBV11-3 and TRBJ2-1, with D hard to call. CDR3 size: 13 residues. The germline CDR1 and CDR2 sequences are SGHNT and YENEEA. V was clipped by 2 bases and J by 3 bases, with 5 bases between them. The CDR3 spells CASSLNSYNEQFF. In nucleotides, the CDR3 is TGTGCCAGCAGCTTAAACAGCTACAATGAGCAGTTCTTC.

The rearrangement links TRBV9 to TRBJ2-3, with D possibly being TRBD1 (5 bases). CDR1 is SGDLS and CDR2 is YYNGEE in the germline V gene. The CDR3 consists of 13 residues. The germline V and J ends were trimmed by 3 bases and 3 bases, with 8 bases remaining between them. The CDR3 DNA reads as TGTGCCAGCAGCGGGGGCTATACAGATACGCAGTATTTT. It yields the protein CASSGGYTDTQYF. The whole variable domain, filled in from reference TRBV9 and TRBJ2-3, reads DSGVTQTPKHLITATGQRVTLRCSPRSGDLSVYWYQQSLDQGLQFLIQYYNGEERAKGNILERFSAQQFPDLHSELNLSSLELGDSALYFCASSGGYTDTQYFGPGTRLTVL.

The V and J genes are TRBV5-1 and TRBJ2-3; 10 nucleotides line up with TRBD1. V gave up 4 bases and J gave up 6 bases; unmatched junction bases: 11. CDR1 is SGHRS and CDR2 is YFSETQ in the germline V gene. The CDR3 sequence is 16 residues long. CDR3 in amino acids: CASSGTGDRGSDTQYF. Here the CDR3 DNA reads TGCGCCAGCAGCGGGACCGGGGACAGGGGAAGCGATACGCAGTATTTT.

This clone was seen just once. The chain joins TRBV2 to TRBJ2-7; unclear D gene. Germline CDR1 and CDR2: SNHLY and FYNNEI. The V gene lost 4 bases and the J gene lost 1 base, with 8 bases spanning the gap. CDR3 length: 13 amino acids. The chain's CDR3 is CASSGTGSYEQYF. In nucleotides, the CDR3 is TGTGCCAGCAGTGGGACGGGTTCCTACGAGCAGTACTTC.

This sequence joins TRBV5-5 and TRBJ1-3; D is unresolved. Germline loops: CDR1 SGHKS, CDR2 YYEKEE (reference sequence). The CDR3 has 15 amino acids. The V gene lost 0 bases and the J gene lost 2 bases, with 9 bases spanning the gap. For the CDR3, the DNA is TGTGCCAGCAGCTTGGGCAGGATGACTGGAAACACCATATATTTT. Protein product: CASSLGRMTGNTIYF.

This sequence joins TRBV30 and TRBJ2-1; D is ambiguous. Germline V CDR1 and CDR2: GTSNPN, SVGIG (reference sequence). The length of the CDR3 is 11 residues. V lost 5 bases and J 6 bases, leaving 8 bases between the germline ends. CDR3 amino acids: CAWARVNEQFF. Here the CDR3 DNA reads TGTGCCTGGGCTAGGGTCAATGAGCAGTTCTTC.

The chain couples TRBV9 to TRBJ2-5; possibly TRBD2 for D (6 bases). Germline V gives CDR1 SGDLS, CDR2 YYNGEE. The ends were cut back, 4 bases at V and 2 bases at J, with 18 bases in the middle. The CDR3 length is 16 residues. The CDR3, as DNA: TGTGCCAGCAGCCCCGGGGGTAAGCGGGTTCAAGAGACCCAGTACTTC. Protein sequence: CASSPGGKRVQETQYF.

The CDR3 DNA reads TGTGCCAGCAGCTTCGGAACGGGAGACCACAATGAGCAGTTCTTC. Translation gives CASSFGTGDHNEQFF. The gene calls are TRBV11-2 and TRBJ2-1; D is perhaps TRBD2 (6 bases). V was pared by 3 bases and J by 5 bases, with 14 bases between. This CDR3 has 15 amino acids. Germline CDR1 and CDR2: SGHAT and FQNNGV. Drawing the rest from reference TRBV11-2 and TRBJ2-1, the complete variable domain is EAGVAQSPRYKIIEKRQSVAFWCNPISGHATLYWYQQILGQGPKLLIQFQNNGVVDDSQLPKDRFSAERLKGVDSTLKIQPAKLEDSAVYLCASSFGTGDHNEQFFGPGTRLTVL.

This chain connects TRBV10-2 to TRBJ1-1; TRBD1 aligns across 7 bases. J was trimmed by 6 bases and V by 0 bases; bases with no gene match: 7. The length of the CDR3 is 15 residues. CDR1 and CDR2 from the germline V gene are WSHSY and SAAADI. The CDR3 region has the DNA TGCGCCAGCAGTGAGTCGAAATCAGGGGGGGCTGAAGCTTTCTTT. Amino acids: CASSESKSGGAEAFF.

The CDR3 region has the DNA TGTGCCATCAGTGAGTCCACCACAGGGAACTATGGCTACACCTTC. It specifies CAISESTTGNYGYTF. The chain links TRBV10-3 to TRBJ1-2; D might be TRBD1 (6 bases). Trimming shortened V by 0 bases and J by 2 bases, and 10 bases separated the two germline ends. CDR3 length: 15 residues. Germline-derived CDR1 and CDR2 are ENHRY and SYGVKD.

The CDR3 DNA follows: TGTGCCAGCCTGTCCCCTTTCAATGAGCAGTTCTTC. Amino acids: CASLSPFNEQFF. V and J are TRBV6-6 and TRBJ2-1; D not resolved. There are 12 residues in the CDR3. Germline CDR1 is MNHNY and CDR2 is SVGAGI (reference sequence). Between the trimmed V and J ends, which lost 8 bases and 6 bases, there was a span of 11 bases.

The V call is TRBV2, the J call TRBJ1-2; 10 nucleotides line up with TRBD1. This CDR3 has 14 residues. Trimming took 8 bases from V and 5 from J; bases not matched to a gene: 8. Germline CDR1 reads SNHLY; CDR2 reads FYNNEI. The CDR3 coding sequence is TGTGCCAGCGGCAGGGACAGGGGAGAGTATGGCTACACCTTC. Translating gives CASGRDRGEYGYTF.

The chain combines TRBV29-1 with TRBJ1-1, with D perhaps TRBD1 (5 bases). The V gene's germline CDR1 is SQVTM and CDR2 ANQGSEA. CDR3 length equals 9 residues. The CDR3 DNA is TGCACCGGGGGAACTGAAGCTTTCTTT. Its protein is CTGGTEAFF. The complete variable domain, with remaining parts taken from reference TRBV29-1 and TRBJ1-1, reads SAVISQKPSRDICQRGTSLTIQCQVDSQVTMMFWYRQQPGQSLTLIATANQGSEATYESGFVIDKFPISRPNLTFSTLTVSNMSPEDSSIYLCTGGTEAFFGQGTRLTVV.

The CDR3 spells CASSSAGGFRNQPQHF. The CDR3 region has the DNA TGTGCCAGCAGTTCGGCAGGGGGCTTTCGCAATCAGCCCCAGCATTTT. The V call is TRBV27, the J call TRBJ1-5, with 8 bases fitting TRBD1. The V segment lost 4 bases and the J segment 2 bases; nucleotides outside the gene matches: 7. Germline CDR1 MNHEY, CDR2 SMNVEV (reference sequence). The length of the CDR3 is 16 residues.